This is a list of T cell receptor beta chains from one sample in a study of T cells in localized non-small cell lung cancer. TCRdb's copy holds only in-frame clones and misses some; the assay was immunoSEQ multiplex PCR. There are approximately 2,700 clones in the sample; approximately 22% occur only once, and about a sixth lies in the top ten. The specimen was lung tumor tissue, collected before any cancer treatment. Receptor source: a woman aged 35 to 69 with stage I lung adenocarcinoma. CDR3s include the opening cysteine and the closing phenylalanine or tryptophan. D genes are given only for firm matches. Clone size is stated in some rows and not others, as once, few, many or a class when expanded.

V,D,J,size,DNA,CDR3
TRBV9,.,TRBJ1-2,few,TGTGCCAGCAGCCCCCCCGGGGGGAGCTATGGCTACACCTTC,CASSPPGGSYGYTF
TRBV7-2,.,TRBJ1-1,.,TGTGCCAGCAGCTACGACGTAGACACTGAAGCTTTCTTT,CASSYDVDTEAFF
TRBV11-3,.,TRBJ1-4,few,TGTGCCAGCAGCCCTAGGACACGCACTCGCGATAACGAAAAACTGTTTTTT,CASSPRTRTRDNEKLFF
TRBV12-2,.,TRBJ2-1,few,TGTGCCATACGAGCAAGGGGGGTCGGCTCCTACAATGAGCAGTTCTTC,CAIRARGVGSYNEQFF
TRBV29-1,.,TRBJ2-5,.,TGCAGCGCCGCCAATGCAGGCCAAGAGACCCAGTACTTC,CSAANAGQETQYF
TRBV6-8,TRBD1,TRBJ2-3,few,TGTGCCAGCAGGACGGACAGGGGGCGAATAGATACGCAGTATTTT,CASRTDRGRIDTQYF
TRBV12-5,TRBD2,TRBJ2-3,few,TGTGCTAGTGGTAAGACTAGCGGGGACACAGATACGCAGTATTTT,CASGKTSGDTDTQYF
TRBV5-1,TRBD1,TRBJ1-6,.,TGCGCCAGCAGCAAGGACAGGGAGAATTCACCCCTCCACTTT,CASSKDRENSPLHF
TRBV2,.,TRBJ1-4,.,TGTGCCAGCAGTGAGAGAGGGAGTTATGAAAAACTGTTTTTT,CASSERGSYEKLFF
TRBV2,.,TRBJ2-1,few,TGTGCCAGCTACATAAGCTCCTACAATGAGCAGTTCTTC,CASYISSYNEQFF
TRBV30,.,TRBJ1-1,.,TGTGCCTGGTGCCGGGGGGTTGGGACTGAAGCTTTCTTT,CAWCRGVGTEAFF
TRBV4-1,.,TRBJ1-1,large,TGCGCCAGCAGCCAAGATGGGCAGCCACTTGAAGCTTTCTTT,CASSQDGQPLEAFF
TRBV15,.,TRBJ1-1,few,TGTGCCACCAGCAGTGCCCGGAGCAACACTGAAGCTTTCTTT,CATSSARSNTEAFF
TRBV9,.,TRBJ1-1,.,TGTGCCAGCAGGGGGCGGGAAGACAACACTGAAGCTTTCTTT,CASRGREDNTEAFF
TRBV5-1,.,TRBJ1-1,.,TGCGCCAGCAGCAGAATCCGCATGAACACTGAAGCTTTCTTT,CASSRIRMNTEAFF
TRBV29-1,.,TRBJ2-1,few,TGCAGCGTTGAAGACACTACCTACAATGAGCAGTTCTTC,CSVEDTTYNEQFF
TRBV16,TRBD1,TRBJ2-1,.,TGTGCCAGCAGTCTGGACAGGGGCAATGAGCAGTTCTTC,CASSLDRGNEQFF
TRBV6-8,.,TRBJ2-1,few,TGTGCCAGCACCTGGTTCGAGGGAAAATACTACAATGAGCAGTTCTTC,CASTWFEGKYYNEQFF
TRBV11-3,.,TRBJ2-7,.,TGTGCCAGCAGCTTAGAGGCAGGGCTTGGCGAGCAGTACTTC,CASSLEAGLGEQYF
TRBV10-3,TRBD1,TRBJ1-1,few,TGTGCCATCAGTGAGTCTCGGGACAGGGGAGAAGCTTTCTTT,CAISESRDRGEAFF
TRBV14,.,TRBJ2-7,few,TGTGCCAGCAGCCAAGCGTACGAGCAGTACTTC,CASSQAYEQYF
TRBV19,.,TRBJ1-5,.,TGTGCCAGTAACGACGGGAGCAATCAGCCCCAGCATTTT,CASNDGSNQPQHF
TRBV11-3,TRBD1,TRBJ1-2,.,TGTGCCAGCAGCACACATATCGGACAGGGGGCCTCCTACACCTTC,CASSTHIGQGASYTF
TRBV6-8,.,TRBJ2-7,.,TGTGCCAGCAGTTACCACCAGGCCGCAGACGAGCAGTACTTC,CASSYHQAADEQYF
TRBV6-8,.,TRBJ2-5,few,TGTGCCAGCAGTTACTTGGGCCAAGAGACCCAGTACTTC,CASSYLGQETQYF
TRBV11-3,TRBD1,TRBJ1-2,few,TGTGCCAGCAGCTCCCGGGACAGGATAAATGGCTACACCTTC,CASSSRDRINGYTF
TRBV14,TRBD1,TRBJ1-1,few,TGTGCCAGCAGCCTATCCAGGGGGGAAGCTTTCTTT,CASSLSRGEAFF
TRBV18,.,TRBJ1-1,.,TGTGCCAGCTCACCACGGCAGGGATACACGAACACTGAAGCTTTCTTT,CASSPRQGYTNTEAFF
TRBV11-3,.,TRBJ2-3,few,TGTGCCAGCAGCTTTGGGGACTTACGCACAGATACGCAGTATTTT,CASSFGDLRTDTQYF
TRBV11-3,.,TRBJ2-1,medium-sized,TGTGCCAGCAGCTTAACGACAGCCTACAATGAGCAGTTCTTC,CASSLTTAYNEQFF
TRBV15,.,TRBJ2-5,.,TGTGCCACCAGCGGTGGAGGGGTCCAAGAGACCCAGTACTTC,CATSGGGVQETQYF
TRBV2,TRBD1,TRBJ1-2,few,TGTGCCAGCAGAGCCGACAGGGCCACCTATGGCTACACCTTC,CASRADRATYGYTF
TRBV18,.,TRBJ2-5,.,TGTGCCAGCTCACCGCAGGGGCACGAGACCCAGTACTTC,CASSPQGHETQYF
TRBV6-8,.,TRBJ2-7,few,TGTGCCAGCGGAAAGGGCCTCACGGGATACGAGCAGTACTTC,CASGKGLTGYEQYF
TRBV11-3,.,TRBJ1-1,few,TGTGCCAGCAGCTTAGGAGGCCTGAACACTGAAGCTTTCTTT,CASSLGGLNTEAFF
TRBV5-1,.,TRBJ1-1,.,TGCGCCAGCAGCTTAATCAGGGACATCCCTGAAGCTTTCTTT,CASSLIRDIPEAFF
TRBV13,.,TRBJ1-5,few,TGTGCCAGCAGCCCCGCCCCGGGGAGGGAGGGAAATCAGCCCCAGCATTTT,CASSPAPGREGNQPQHF